This record concerns one T cell receptor beta chain sequence. Its specificity is unknown. Germline V gene sequence: CDR1 SGHNT, CDR2 YYREEE (reference sequence). CDR3 length: 16 residues. Trimming pared 1 base from V and 4 bases from J, leaving 15 bases between. 60 Vbeta and 13 Jbeta primers were used in PCR. In the original processing: Unique TCR beta chains numbered roughly 83 million in a later analysis, with 10 million to 14 million shared. Sequencing was performed with immunoSEQ multiplex PCR; in TCRdb, only in-frame clones are kept and a portion is missing. V and J calls and clone size are copied from that table; D and trimming were computed from the DNA. The profile shows a few hundred thousand clones, about 75% of them singletons. The sample originates from a study of cytomegalovirus exposure and HLA in healthy donors. Broader study findings: While the bulk of TCR sequences proved rare, some public TCRs turned up in many donors. In a later analysis, specific HLA alleles were associated with 15,000 to 20,000 TCR beta sequences at a 0.05 false discovery rate. Among immune exposure information, only CMV serostatus was available.

The gene calls are TRBV5-4 and TRBJ1-5; D is perhaps TRBD1 (6 bases). Specimen: PBMCs. The TCR originated in a female donor in good health and CMV-seronegative. The CDR3 sequence is CASSLRGGNGNQPQHF. The CDR3 DNA is TGTGCCAGCAGCTTGCGAGGGGGTAACGGGAATCAGCCCCAGCATTTT.